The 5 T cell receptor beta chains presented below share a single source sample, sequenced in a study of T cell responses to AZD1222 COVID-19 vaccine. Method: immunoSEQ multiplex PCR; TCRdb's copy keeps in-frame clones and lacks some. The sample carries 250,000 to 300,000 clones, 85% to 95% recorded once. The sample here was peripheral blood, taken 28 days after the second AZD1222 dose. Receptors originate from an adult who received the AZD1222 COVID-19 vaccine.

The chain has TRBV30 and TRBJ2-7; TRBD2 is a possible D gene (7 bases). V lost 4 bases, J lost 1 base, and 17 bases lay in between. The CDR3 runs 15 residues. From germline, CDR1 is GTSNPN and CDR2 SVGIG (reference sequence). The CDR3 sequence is CAWNLGGAESYEQYF. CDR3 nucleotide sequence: TGTGCCTGGAATTTGGGGGGGGCCGAATCCTACGAGCAGTACTTC.

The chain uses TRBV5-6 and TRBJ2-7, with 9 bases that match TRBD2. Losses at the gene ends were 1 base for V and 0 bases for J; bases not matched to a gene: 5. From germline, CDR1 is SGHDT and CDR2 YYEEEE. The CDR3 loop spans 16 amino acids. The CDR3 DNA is TGTGCCAGCAGCTTGAGAGCGGGGGGACTCTCCTACGAGCAGTACTTC. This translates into CASSLRAGGLSYEQYF.

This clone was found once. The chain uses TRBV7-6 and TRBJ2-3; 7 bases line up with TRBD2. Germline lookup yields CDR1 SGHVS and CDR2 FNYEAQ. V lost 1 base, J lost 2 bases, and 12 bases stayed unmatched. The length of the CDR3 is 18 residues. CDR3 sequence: CASSLGTGRTRDTDTQYF. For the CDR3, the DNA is TGTGCCAGCAGCTTAGGGACGGGGAGGACTAGGGACACAGATACGCAGTATTTT.

For the CDR3, the DNA is TGTGCCAGCAGCCCCGGGGACAGCTCCTACGAGCAGTACTTC. Protein: CASSPGDSSYEQYF. The chain combines TRBV7-3 with TRBJ2-7; 7 positions agree with TRBD1. The CDR3 is made up of 14 amino acids. Germline V gene lookup returns CDR1 SGHTA and CDR2 FQGTGA. With 5 bases clipped from V and 0 bases from J, the junction kept 4 bases outside the gene matches. Drawing the rest from reference TRBV7-3 and TRBJ2-7, the complete variable domain is GAGVSQTPSNKVTEKGKYVELRCDPISGHTALYWYRQSLGQGPEFLIYFQGTGAADDSGLPNDRFFAVRPEGSVSTLKIQRTERGDSAVYLCASSPGDSSYEQYFGPGTRLTVT.

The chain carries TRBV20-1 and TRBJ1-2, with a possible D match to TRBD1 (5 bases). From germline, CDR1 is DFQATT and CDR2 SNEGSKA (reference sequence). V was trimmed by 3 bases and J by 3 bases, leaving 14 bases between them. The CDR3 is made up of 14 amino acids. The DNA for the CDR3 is TGCAGTGCTAGTATGGGGGGTCTCGACTATGGCTACACCTTC. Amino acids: CSASMGGLDYGYTF.